These T cell receptor beta chains were read from a single sample in a study of cytomegalovirus exposure and HLA in healthy donors. The repertoire was sequenced with immunoSEQ multiplex PCR; TCRdb's copy has only in-frame clones and lacks some. Of about 200,000 clones in the sample, more than 75% were seen once. The specimen was PBMCs. The receptors were gathered from a man in his forties or fifties in good health and CMV-seropositive. Both conserved end residues are part of each CDR3. D genes are given only for firm matches. The size field is filled for only some rows; it gives once, few, many or a size class.

j_gene: TRBJ2-1
d_gene: TRBD2
v_gene: TRBV30
abundance: once
CDR3aa: CAWTPSRTSGLSSYNEQFF
CDR3nt: TGTGCCTGGACCCCGAGCCGGACTAGCGGGCTTAGCTCCTACAATGAGCAGTTCTTC

j_gene: TRBJ2-1
d_gene: TRBD2
v_gene: TRBV5-1
abundance: -
CDR3aa: CASSFTSGSPNEQFF
CDR3nt: TGCGCCAGCAGCTTTACTAGCGGGAGTCCCAATGAGCAGTTCTTC

j_gene: TRBJ1-4
d_gene: TRBD1
v_gene: TRBV28
abundance: -
CDR3aa: CASSVTGTGGGKLFF
CDR3nt: TGTGCCAGCAGTGTAACGGGGACAGGGGGGGGAAAACTGTTTTTT

j_gene: TRBJ1-2
d_gene: TRBD1
v_gene: TRBV10-2
abundance: once
CDR3aa: CASSEGAGGSYTF
CDR3nt: TGCGCCAGCAGTGAGGGGGCAGGGGGGAGCTACACCTTC

j_gene: TRBJ2-3
d_gene: TRBD1
v_gene: TRBV6-4
abundance: -
CDR3aa: CASNPGQGTDTQYF
CDR3nt: TGTGCCAGCAATCCGGGACAGGGAACAGATACGCAGTATTTT

j_gene: TRBJ1-2
d_gene: TRBD1
v_gene: TRBV18
abundance: -
CDR3aa: CASSPAGQETYGYTF
CDR3nt: TGTGCCAGCTCACCGGCGGGACAGGAGACCTATGGCTACACCTTC

j_gene: TRBJ1-6
d_gene: -
v_gene: TRBV5-1
abundance: -
CDR3aa: CASSQYRGQNNSPLHF
CDR3nt: TGCGCCAGCAGCCAATACAGAGGACAGAATAATTCACCCCTCCACTTT

j_gene: TRBJ2-1
d_gene: TRBD2
v_gene: TRBV7-2
abundance: once
CDR3aa: CASSPTSGTYNEQFF
CDR3nt: TGTGCCAGCAGCCCCACTAGCGGGACCTACAATGAGCAGTTCTTC

j_gene: TRBJ1-4
d_gene: TRBD1
v_gene: TRBV5-1
abundance: -
CDR3aa: CASSSSGQGNEKLFF
CDR3nt: TGCGCCAGCAGCTCCTCCGGACAGGGGAATGAAAAACTGTTTTTT

j_gene: TRBJ2-2
d_gene: -
v_gene: TRBV10-3
abundance: -
CDR3aa: CAISPTSESGELFF
CDR3nt: TGTGCCATCAGCCCGACTAGTGAATCCGGGGAGCTGTTTTTT

j_gene: TRBJ1-3
d_gene: TRBD1
v_gene: TRBV25-1
abundance: -
CDR3aa: CASSVPRTGYGNTIYF
CDR3nt: TGTGCCAGCAGTGTACCTAGGACAGGGTATGGAAACACCATATATTTT

j_gene: TRBJ1-2
d_gene: TRBD1
v_gene: TRBV2
abundance: few
CDR3aa: CASSEARTGRYSGYTF
CDR3nt: TGTGCCAGCAGTGAGGCAAGGACAGGGAGGTATTCGGGCTACACCTTC

j_gene: TRBJ2-4
d_gene: TRBD2
v_gene: TRBV29-1
abundance: once
CDR3aa: CSVEAGGGIQYF
CDR3nt: TGCAGCGTTGAGGCCGGGGGGGGCATTCAGTACTTC

j_gene: TRBJ2-1
d_gene: TRBD2
v_gene: TRBV11-3
abundance: few
CDR3aa: CASSSWGGSDYNEQFF
CDR3nt: TGTGCCAGCAGCTCATGGGGGGGTTCAGACTACAATGAGCAGTTCTTC

j_gene: TRBJ2-7
d_gene: TRBD1
v_gene: TRBV11-2
abundance: -
CDR3aa: CASSRGGTGVYEQYF
CDR3nt: TGTGCCAGCAGCAGGGGGGGGACAGGGGTATACGAGCAGTACTTC

j_gene: TRBJ2-2
d_gene: TRBD2
v_gene: TRBV10-2
abundance: -
CDR3aa: CASSDPLSGRAGELFF
CDR3nt: TGCGCCAGCAGTGACCCCCTGAGCGGGAGGGCCGGGGAGCTGTTTTTT

j_gene: TRBJ2-3
d_gene: -
v_gene: TRBV14
abundance: -
CDR3aa: CASSQSADTQYF
CDR3nt: TGTGCCAGCAGCCAAAGCGCAGATACGCAGTATTTT

j_gene: TRBJ2-6
d_gene: -
v_gene: TRBV6-5
abundance: -
CDR3aa: CASSYLGAQGANVLTF
CDR3nt: TGTGCCAGCAGTTACTTGGGGGCGCAAGGGGCCAACGTCCTGACTTTC

j_gene: TRBJ2-5
d_gene: TRBD1
v_gene: TRBV11-3
abundance: -
CDR3aa: CASSLTGVRETQYF
CDR3nt: TGTGCCAGCAGCTTGACAGGGGTTCGGGAGACCCAGTACTTC

j_gene: TRBJ2-2
d_gene: TRBD2
v_gene: TRBV11-2
abundance: few
CDR3aa: CASRNGLAGATGELFF
CDR3nt: TGTGCCAGCAGAAACGGACTAGCTGGGGCCACCGGGGAGCTGTTTTTT

j_gene: TRBJ1-3
d_gene: TRBD1
v_gene: TRBV6-1
abundance: -
CDR3aa: CASSLRDSRNTIYF
CDR3nt: TGTGCCAGCAGTTTACGGGACAGCCGAAACACCATATATTTT

j_gene: TRBJ2-4
d_gene: -
v_gene: TRBV5-1
abundance: -
CDR3aa: CASSLGGRDIQYF
CDR3nt: TGCGCCAGCAGCTTGGGAGGGCGCGACATTCAGTACTTC

j_gene: TRBJ2-7
d_gene: -
v_gene: TRBV19
abundance: -
CDR3aa: CASSIRTGSSYEQYF
CDR3nt: TGTGCCAGTAGTATCCGGACTGGGAGCTCCTACGAGCAGTACTTC

j_gene: TRBJ2-1
d_gene: -
v_gene: TRBV4-2
abundance: few
CDR3aa: CASSPGRDYNEQFF
CDR3nt: TGTGCCAGCAGCCCCGGACGGGACTACAATGAGCAGTTCTTC

j_gene: TRBJ1-2
d_gene: TRBD1
v_gene: TRBV6-1
abundance: -
CDR3aa: CASSEAQGARVYGYTF
CDR3nt: TGTGCCAGCAGTGAAGCGCAGGGGGCGCGAGTCTATGGCTACACCTTC

j_gene: TRBJ1-3
d_gene: -
v_gene: TRBV5-6
abundance: few
CDR3aa: CASSLVQGRGNTIYF
CDR3nt: TGTGCCAGCAGCTTGGTACAGGGTAGAGGAAACACCATATATTTT

j_gene: TRBJ2-4
d_gene: -
v_gene: TRBV27
abundance: -
CDR3aa: CASSLLGPKNIQYF
CDR3nt: TGTGCCAGCAGTTTATTGGGGCCCAAAAACATTCAGTACTTC

j_gene: TRBJ1-1
d_gene: -
v_gene: TRBV11-2
abundance: -
CDR3aa: CASSLGTGPNTEAFF
CDR3nt: TGTGCCAGCAGCTTAGGTACAGGGCCGAACACTGAAGCTTTCTTT

j_gene: TRBJ1-2
d_gene: TRBD1
v_gene: TRBV5-6
abundance: -
CDR3aa: CASSFRTDRARANYGYTF
CDR3nt: TGTGCCAGCAGCTTTAGGACGGACAGGGCTAGGGCGAACTATGGCTACACCTTC

j_gene: TRBJ1-2
d_gene: TRBD1
v_gene: TRBV5-1
abundance: few
CDR3aa: CASSSDRPGYTF
CDR3nt: TGCGCCAGCAGCTCGGACAGGCCTGGCTACACCTTC

j_gene: TRBJ1-1
d_gene: -
v_gene: TRBV6-5
abundance: -
CDR3aa: CASRRSGAVGTEAFF
CDR3nt: TGTGCCAGCAGGCGTTCAGGGGCCGTAGGGACTGAAGCTTTCTTT

j_gene: TRBJ1-2
d_gene: -
v_gene: TRBV29-1
abundance: -
CDR3aa: CSVPRGNYGYTF
CDR3nt: TGCAGCGTCCCCAGGGGCAACTATGGCTACACCTTC

j_gene: TRBJ2-1
d_gene: TRBD2
v_gene: TRBV30
abundance: -
CDR3aa: CALSGTSGRGTYNEQFF
CDR3nt: TGTGCCTTATCCGGGACTAGCGGGAGGGGCACCTACAATGAGCAGTTCTTC

j_gene: TRBJ1-1
d_gene: TRBD1
v_gene: TRBV9
abundance: -
CDR3aa: CASSGQGRNTEAFF
CDR3nt: TGTGCCAGCAGCGGACAGGGGAGGAACACTGAAGCTTTCTTT

j_gene: TRBJ1-5
d_gene: TRBD1
v_gene: TRBV10-2
abundance: -
CDR3aa: CAGGQGEYQPQHF
CDR3nt: TGCGCCGGCGGACAGGGAGAGTATCAGCCCCAGCATTTT

j_gene: TRBJ1-1
d_gene: -
v_gene: TRBV7-9
abundance: -
CDR3aa: CASSFGWDTRSNTEAFF
CDR3nt: TGTGCCAGCAGCTTTGGATGGGACACCCGTTCGAACACTGAAGCTTTCTTT

j_gene: TRBJ2-5
d_gene: TRBD1
v_gene: TRBV7-2
abundance: -
CDR3aa: CASSQNRGETQYF
CDR3nt: TGTGCCAGCAGCCAAAACAGGGGAGAGACCCAGTACTTC

j_gene: TRBJ1-4
d_gene: -
v_gene: TRBV2
abundance: -
CDR3aa: CASSSDRYATNEKLFF
CDR3nt: TGTGCCAGCAGTTCGGACAGATATGCAACTAATGAAAAACTGTTTTTT

j_gene: TRBJ1-5
d_gene: -
v_gene: TRBV7-8
abundance: few
CDR3aa: CASSLETDSNQPQHF
CDR3nt: TGTGCCAGCAGCTTAGAAACAGATTCCAATCAGCCCCAGCATTTT

j_gene: TRBJ2-5
d_gene: TRBD2
v_gene: TRBV4-1
abundance: -
CDR3aa: CASSQDGAGGQETQYF
CDR3nt: TGCGCCAGCAGCCAAGACGGAGCGGGAGGGCAGGAGACCCAGTACTTC

j_gene: TRBJ2-3
d_gene: TRBD2
v_gene: TRBV30
abundance: -
CDR3aa: CAWSRRERDTQYF
CDR3nt: TGTGCCTGGAGTAGGCGGGAGAGAGATACGCAGTATTTT

j_gene: TRBJ1-1
d_gene: -
v_gene: TRBV5-5
abundance: few
CDR3aa: CASSLAPGNEAFF
CDR3nt: TGTGCCAGCAGCTTGGCCCCGGGGAATGAAGCTTTCTTT

j_gene: TRBJ1-1
d_gene: TRBD1
v_gene: TRBV19
abundance: -
CDR3aa: CASSVGQGNTEAFF
CDR3nt: TGTGCCAGTAGTGTGGGACAGGGGAACACTGAAGCTTTCTTT

j_gene: TRBJ2-6
d_gene: -
v_gene: TRBV30
abundance: -
CDR3aa: CAWRDGSSGANVLTF
CDR3nt: TGTGCCTGGAGGGACGGGAGCTCTGGGGCCAACGTCCTGACTTTC

j_gene: TRBJ1-3
d_gene: TRBD1
v_gene: TRBV29-1
abundance: -
CDR3aa: CSAEGQGARGNTIYF
CDR3nt: TGCAGCGCCGAGGGGCAGGGGGCGCGTGGAAACACCATATATTTT

j_gene: TRBJ2-1
d_gene: TRBD2
v_gene: TRBV27
abundance: -
CDR3aa: CASSFQPGLAGVNEQFF
CDR3nt: TGTGCCAGCAGTTTTCAGCCGGGACTAGCGGGGGTCAATGAGCAGTTCTTC

j_gene: TRBJ2-1
d_gene: -
v_gene: TRBV2
abundance: few
CDR3aa: CASSASTRGNEQFF
CDR3nt: TGTGCCAGCAGTGCGTCTACTAGAGGAAATGAGCAGTTCTTC